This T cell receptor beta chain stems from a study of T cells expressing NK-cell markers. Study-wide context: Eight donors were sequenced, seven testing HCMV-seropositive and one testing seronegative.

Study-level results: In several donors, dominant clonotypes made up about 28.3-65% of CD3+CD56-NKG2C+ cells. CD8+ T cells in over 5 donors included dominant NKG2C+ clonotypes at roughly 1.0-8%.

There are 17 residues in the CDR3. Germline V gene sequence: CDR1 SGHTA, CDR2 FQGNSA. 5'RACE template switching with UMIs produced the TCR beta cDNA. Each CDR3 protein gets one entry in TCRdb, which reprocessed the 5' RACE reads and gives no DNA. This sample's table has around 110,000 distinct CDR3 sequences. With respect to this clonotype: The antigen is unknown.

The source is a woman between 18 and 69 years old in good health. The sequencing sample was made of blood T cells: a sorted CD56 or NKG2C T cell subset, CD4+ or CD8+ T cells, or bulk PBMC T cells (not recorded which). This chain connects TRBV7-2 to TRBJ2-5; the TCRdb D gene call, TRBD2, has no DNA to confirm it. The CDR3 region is CASSQRGLAVSQETQYF.